This T cell receptor (beta chain) was identified in a study of blood T cell repertoires in COVID-19. CDR1 is LGHDT and CDR2 is YNNKEL in the germline V gene (reference sequence). This CDR3 region has 18 residues. Deletions cut 3 bases from V and 4 bases from J, with 23 bases between. The repertoire was sequenced with immunoSEQ multiplex PCR; TCRdb's copy has only in-frame clones and lacks some. The data contain more than 200,000 clones, more than 85% of them singletons. Specimen: peripheral blood. The V gene is TRBV3-1 (or the pseudogene TRBV3-2), the J gene TRBJ2-3; the D gene is possibly TRBD2 (6 bases). This clonotype was obtained from a woman aged 55-69 years with COVID-19, enrolled during active disease. The CDR3 DNA sequence: TGTGCCAGCAGCCAGGTCCTGGGGACTTCCCCTATTCCAGATACGCAGTATTTT. It encodes CASSQVLGTSPIPDTQYF.